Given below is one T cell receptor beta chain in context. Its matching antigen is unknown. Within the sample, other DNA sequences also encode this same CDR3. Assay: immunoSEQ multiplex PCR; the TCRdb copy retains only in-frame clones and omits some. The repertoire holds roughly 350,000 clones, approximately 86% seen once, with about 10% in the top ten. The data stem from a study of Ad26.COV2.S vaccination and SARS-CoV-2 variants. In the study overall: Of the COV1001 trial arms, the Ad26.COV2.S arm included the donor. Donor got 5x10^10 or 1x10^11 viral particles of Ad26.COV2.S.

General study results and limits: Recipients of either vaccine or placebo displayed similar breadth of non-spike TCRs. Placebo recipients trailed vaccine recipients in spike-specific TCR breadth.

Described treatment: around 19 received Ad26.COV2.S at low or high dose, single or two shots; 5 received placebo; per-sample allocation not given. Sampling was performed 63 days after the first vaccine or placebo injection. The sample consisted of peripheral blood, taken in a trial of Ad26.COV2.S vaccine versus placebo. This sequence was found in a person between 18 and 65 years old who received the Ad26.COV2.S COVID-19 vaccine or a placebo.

The CDR3 sequence is CASSPNDRYEQYF. In DNA form, the CDR3 reads TGTGCCAGCAGTCCCAATGACAGGTACGAGCAGTACTTC. The chain recombines TRBV28 with TRBJ2-7; D is possibly TRBD1 (6 bases). The CDR3 has 13 residues. V lost 5 bases, J lost 4 bases, and 12 bases lay in between. Looked up from germline, CDR1 is MDHEN and CDR2 is SYDVKM.